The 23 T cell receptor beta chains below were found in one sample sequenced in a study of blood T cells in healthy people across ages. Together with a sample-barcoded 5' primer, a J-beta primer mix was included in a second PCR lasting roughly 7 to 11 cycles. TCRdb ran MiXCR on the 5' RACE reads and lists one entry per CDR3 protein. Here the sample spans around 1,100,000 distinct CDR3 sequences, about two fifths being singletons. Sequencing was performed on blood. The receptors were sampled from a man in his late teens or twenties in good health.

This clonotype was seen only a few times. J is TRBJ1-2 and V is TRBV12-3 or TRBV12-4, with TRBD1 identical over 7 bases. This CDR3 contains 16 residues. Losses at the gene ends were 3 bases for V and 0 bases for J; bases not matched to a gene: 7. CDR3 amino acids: CASSLEGTASNYGYTF. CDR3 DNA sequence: TGTGCCAGCAGTTTGGAGGGGACAGCCTCTAACTATGGCTACACCTTC.

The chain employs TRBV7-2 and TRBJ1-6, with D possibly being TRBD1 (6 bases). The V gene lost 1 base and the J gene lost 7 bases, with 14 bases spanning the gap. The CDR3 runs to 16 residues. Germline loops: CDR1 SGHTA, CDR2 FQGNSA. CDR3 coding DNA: TGTGCCAGCAGCTTAGTCCGGACAGCGGGAAATTCACCCCTCCACTTT. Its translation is CASSLVRTAGNSPLHF.

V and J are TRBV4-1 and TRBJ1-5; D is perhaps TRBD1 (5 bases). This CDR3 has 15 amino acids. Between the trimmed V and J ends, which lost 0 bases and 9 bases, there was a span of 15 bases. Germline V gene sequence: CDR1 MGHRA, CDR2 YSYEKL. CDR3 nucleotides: TGCGCCAGCAGCCAAGAAGAAGCAGGGACTCCGCCCCAGCATTTT. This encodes CASSQEEAGTPPQHF.

The CDR3 nucleotides are TGCGCCAGCAGCTTAGGCGGGGAACCCCCCTGCAATGAGCAGTTCTTC. Protein: CASSLGGEPPCNEQFF. The rearrangement joins TRBV5-1 to TRBJ2-1, with D possibly being TRBD2 (6 bases). CDR3 length: 16 residues. V lost 2 bases and J 6 bases, leaving 18 bases between the germline ends. Germline V gives CDR1 SGHRS, CDR2 YFSETQ.

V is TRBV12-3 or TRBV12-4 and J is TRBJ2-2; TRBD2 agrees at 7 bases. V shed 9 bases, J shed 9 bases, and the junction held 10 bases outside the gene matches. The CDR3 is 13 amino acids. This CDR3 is CASGSGGDRELFF. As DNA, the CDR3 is TGTGCCAGTGGTAGTGGGGGGGACCGGGAGCTGTTTTTT.

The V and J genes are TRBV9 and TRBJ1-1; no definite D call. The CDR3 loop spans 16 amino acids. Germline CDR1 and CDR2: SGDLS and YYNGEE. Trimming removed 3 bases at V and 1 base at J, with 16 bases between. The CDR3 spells CASSGLRGRENTEAFF. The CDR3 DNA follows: TGTGCCAGCAGCGGGTTAAGAGGACGGGAGAACACTGAAGCTTTCTTT. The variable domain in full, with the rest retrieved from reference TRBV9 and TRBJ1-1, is DSGVTQTPKHLITATGQRVTLRCSPRSGDLSVYWYQQSLDQGLQFLIQYYNGEERAKGNILERFSAQQFPDLHSELNLSSLELGDSALYFCASSGLRGRENTEAFFGQGTRLTVV.

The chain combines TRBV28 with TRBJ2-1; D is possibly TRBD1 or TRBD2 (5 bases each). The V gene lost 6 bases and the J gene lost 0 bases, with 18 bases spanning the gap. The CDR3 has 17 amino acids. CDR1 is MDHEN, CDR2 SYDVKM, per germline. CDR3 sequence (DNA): TGTGCCAGCAGGGGAGACAGACTCACTAGCTCCTACAATGAGCAGTTCTTC. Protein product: CASRGDRLTSSYNEQFF.

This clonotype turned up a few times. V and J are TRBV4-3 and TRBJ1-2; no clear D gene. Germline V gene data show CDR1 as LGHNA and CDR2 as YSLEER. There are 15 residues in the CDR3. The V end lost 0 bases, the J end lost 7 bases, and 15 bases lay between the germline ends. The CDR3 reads CASSQDRALQSGYTF. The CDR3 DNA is TGCGCCAGCAGCCAAGATCGTGCCCTGCAAAGTGGCTACACCTTC.

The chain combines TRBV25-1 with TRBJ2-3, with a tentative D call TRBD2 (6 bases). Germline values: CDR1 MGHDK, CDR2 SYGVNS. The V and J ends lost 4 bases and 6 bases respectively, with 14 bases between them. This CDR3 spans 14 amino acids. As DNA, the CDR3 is TGTGCCAGCAGTGGATTTGGTGGAGGGGATACGCAGTATTTT. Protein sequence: CASSGFGGGDTQYF.

The CDR3 bases are TGTGCCAGCAGCAACCGGGACAGGGAGTTTAATGAGCAGTTCTTC. Protein: CASSNRDREFNEQFF. The V call is TRBV11-2, the J call TRBJ2-1; 9 nucleotides align to TRBD1. CDR1 is SGHAT and CDR2 is FQNNGV in the germline V gene. The V and J ends lost 5 bases and 7 bases, in that order; junction bases with no gene match: 9. This CDR3 is 15 amino acids long.

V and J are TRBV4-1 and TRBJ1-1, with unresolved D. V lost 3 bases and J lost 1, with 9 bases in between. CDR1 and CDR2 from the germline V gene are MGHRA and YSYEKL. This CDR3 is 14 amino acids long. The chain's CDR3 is CASSHRVSNTEAFF. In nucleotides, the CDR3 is TGCGCCAGCAGCCACCGGGTTTCGAACACTGAAGCTTTCTTT.

Here the CDR3 reads CASGFGKLPGQTQYF. The DNA for the CDR3 is TGTGCTAGTGGTTTCGGGAAACTCCCAGGTCAGACCCAGTACTTC. The gene calls are TRBV12-5 and TRBJ2-5, with D perhaps matching TRBD2 (5 bases). From germline, CDR1 is LGHNT and CDR2 FRNRAP. Deletions cut 3 bases from V and 6 bases from J, with 17 bases between. CDR3 length: 15 amino acids.

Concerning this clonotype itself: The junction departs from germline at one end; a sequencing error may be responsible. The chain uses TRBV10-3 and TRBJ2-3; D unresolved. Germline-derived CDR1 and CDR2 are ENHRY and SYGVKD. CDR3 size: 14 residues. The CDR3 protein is CAITKSPRVDTRYF. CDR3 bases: TGTGCCATCACTAAGTCCCCTCGGGTGGATACGCGGTATTTT.

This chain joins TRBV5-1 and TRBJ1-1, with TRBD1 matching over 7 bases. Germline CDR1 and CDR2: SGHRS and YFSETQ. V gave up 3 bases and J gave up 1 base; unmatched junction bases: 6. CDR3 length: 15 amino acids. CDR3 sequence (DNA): TGCGCCAGCAGCTCTGACAGGGCCGCGAACACTGAAGCTTTCTTT. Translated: CASSSDRAANTEAFF.

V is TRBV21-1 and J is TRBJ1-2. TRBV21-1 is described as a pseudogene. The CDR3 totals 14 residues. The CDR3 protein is CASSKGVHSDGYTF. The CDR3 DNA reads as TGTGCCAGCAGCAAAGGGGTCCACTCGGATGGCTACACCTTC.

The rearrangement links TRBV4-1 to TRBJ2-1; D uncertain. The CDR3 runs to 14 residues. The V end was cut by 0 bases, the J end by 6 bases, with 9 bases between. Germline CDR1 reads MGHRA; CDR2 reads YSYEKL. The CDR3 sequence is CASSQDTVGNEQFF. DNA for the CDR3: TGCGCCAGCAGCCAAGATACAGTTGGCAATGAGCAGTTCTTC.

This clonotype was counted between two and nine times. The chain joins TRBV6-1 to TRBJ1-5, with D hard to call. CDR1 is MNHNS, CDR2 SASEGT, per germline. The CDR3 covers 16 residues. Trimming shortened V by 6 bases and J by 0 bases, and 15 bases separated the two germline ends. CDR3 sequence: CASSGGVGYSNQPQHF. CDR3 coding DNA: TGTGCCAGCAGCGGCGGGGTTGGGTATAGCAATCAGCCCCAGCATTTT.

This chain's CDR3 is CASSLSMTGEAFF. In DNA form, the CDR3 reads TGTGCCAGCAGTTTATCTATGACAGGGGAAGCTTTCTTT. The chain is built from TRBV27 and TRBJ1-1; 7 bases line up with TRBD1. The CDR3 runs 13 residues. Germline V gene data show CDR1 as MNHEY and CDR2 as SMNVEV (reference sequence). V lost 0 bases and J lost 8; bases outside the gene matches: 3.

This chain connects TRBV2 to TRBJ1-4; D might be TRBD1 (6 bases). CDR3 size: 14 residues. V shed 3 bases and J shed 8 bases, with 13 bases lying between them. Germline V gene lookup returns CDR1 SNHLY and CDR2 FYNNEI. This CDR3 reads CASSDGGRFEKLFF. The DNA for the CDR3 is TGTGCCAGCAGTGATGGGGGGCGCTTCGAAAAACTGTTTTTT.

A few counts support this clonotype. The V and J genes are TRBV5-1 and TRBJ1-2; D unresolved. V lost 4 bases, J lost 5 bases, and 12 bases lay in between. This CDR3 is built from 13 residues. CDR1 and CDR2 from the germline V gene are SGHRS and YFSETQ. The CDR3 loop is CASSGIFDYGYTF. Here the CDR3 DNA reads TGCGCCAGCAGCGGGATATTTGATTATGGCTACACCTTC.

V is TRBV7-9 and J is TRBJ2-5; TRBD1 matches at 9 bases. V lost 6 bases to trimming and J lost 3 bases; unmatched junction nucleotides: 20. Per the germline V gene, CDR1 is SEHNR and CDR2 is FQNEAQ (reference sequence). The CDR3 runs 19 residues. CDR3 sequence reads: CASRTTQNRQGVTEETQYF. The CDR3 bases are TGTGCCAGCAGGACCACTCAAAATAGACAGGGGGTCACCGAAGAGACCCAGTACTTC.

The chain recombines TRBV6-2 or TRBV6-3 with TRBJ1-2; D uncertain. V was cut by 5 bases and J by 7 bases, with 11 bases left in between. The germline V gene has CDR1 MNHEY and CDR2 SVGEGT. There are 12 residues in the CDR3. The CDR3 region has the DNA TGTGCCAGCAGTACACGGGTCGGTGGCTACACCTTC. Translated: CASSTRVGGYTF.

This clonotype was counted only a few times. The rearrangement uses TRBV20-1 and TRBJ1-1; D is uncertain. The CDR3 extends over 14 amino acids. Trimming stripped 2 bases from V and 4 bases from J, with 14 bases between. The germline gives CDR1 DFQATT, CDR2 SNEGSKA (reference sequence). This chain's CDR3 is CSARMGLTATEAFF. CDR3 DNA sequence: TGCAGTGCTAGAATGGGCCTAACGGCCACTGAAGCTTTCTTT.